The 3 T cell receptor beta chains given below trace back to one sample, sequenced in a study of T-cell reconstitution after alpha-beta-depleted transplantation in children. Unique molecular identifiers were incorporated into the prepared TCRbeta library. A single record per CDR3 protein comes from TCRdb applying MiXCR to the PCR reads. The profile shows some 350,000 distinct CDR3 sequences, 10% of them singletons. The specimen was PBMCs from the stem cell graft donor, collected from the stem cell graft. All receptors come from a human donor who donated a stem cell graft to a child with acute lymphoblastic leukemia.

This clonotype was counted a few times. The V call is TRBV7-2, the J call TRBJ1-6; unclear D gene. Germline CDR1 is SGHTA and CDR2 is FQGNSA. The V gene lost 4 bases and the J gene lost 3 bases, with 10 bases spanning the gap. This CDR3 is 15 amino acids long. The CDR3 spells CASSSRANYNSPLHF. CDR3 DNA sequence: TGTGCCAGCAGCTCCCGGGCTAACTATAATTCACCCCTCCACTTT.

The chain recombines TRBV20-1 with TRBJ2-7; D perhaps matches TRBD1 (6 bases). Germline CDR1 reads DFQATT; CDR2 reads SNEGSKA (reference sequence). The V and J ends lost 2 bases and 0 bases respectively, with 11 bases between them. This CDR3 spans 14 amino acids. In nucleotides, the CDR3 is TGCAGTGCTAGAAAAACAGGGAGCTCCTACGAGCAGTACTTC. It is translated as CSARKTGSSYEQYF.

This clonotype was recorded a few times. J is TRBJ2-1 and V is TRBV5-1; TRBD2 agrees at 8 bases. The CDR3 runs 16 residues. Germline CDR1 SGHRS, CDR2 YFSETQ. The J segment lost 0 bases and the V segment lost 2 bases, leaving 4 bases of the junction unmatched. Here the CDR3 reads CASSLITSGSYNEQFF. CDR3 in DNA: TGCGCCAGCAGCTTAATTACTAGCGGCTCCTACAATGAGCAGTTCTTC.